The T cell receptor (beta chain) under discussion was sequenced for a study of blood T cell repertoires in COVID-19. The germline gives CDR1 SGHAT, CDR2 FQNNGV. The CDR3 contains 14 residues. V was shortened by 2 bases and J by 8 bases, with 15 bases between the two germline ends. Here immunoSEQ multiplex PCR was the method, and the copy in TCRdb shows in-frame clones only, minus some. Found here are around 75,000 clones, approximately 84% of them singletons; the top ten hold around 13%. Seattle enrolled patients during active infection and tracked them longitudinally. This chain uses TRBV11-2 with TRBJ1-2, with D perhaps matching TRBD1 (5 bases). The clonotype comes from a man aged 50-59 years with COVID-19, enrolled during active disease. Input material: peripheral blood. The CDR3 region has the DNA TGTGCCAGCAGCTTATTGGTGACAGCCCAAGGCTACACCTTC. Translating it yields CASSLLVTAQGYTF.